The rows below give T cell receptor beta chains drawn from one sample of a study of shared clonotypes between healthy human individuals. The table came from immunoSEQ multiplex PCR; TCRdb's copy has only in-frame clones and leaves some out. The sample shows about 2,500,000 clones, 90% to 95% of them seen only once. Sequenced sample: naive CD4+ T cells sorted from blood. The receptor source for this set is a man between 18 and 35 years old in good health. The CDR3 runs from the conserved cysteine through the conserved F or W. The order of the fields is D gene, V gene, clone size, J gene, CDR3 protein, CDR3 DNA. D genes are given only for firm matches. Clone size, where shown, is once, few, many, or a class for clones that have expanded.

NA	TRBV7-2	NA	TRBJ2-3	CASSPWTRTDTQYF	TGTGCCAGCAGCCCCTGGACGAGGACAGATACGCAGTATTTT
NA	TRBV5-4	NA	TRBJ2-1	CASSLAGLLNYNEQFF	TGTGCCAGCAGCTTGGCCGGACTCCTCAACTACAATGAGCAGTTCTTC
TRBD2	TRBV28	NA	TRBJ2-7	CASSSPTAGGLYEQYF	TGTGCCAGCAGTTCCCCCACAGCGGGGGGGCTGTACGAGCAGTACTTC
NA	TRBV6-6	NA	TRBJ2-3	CASSYPGLETDTQYF	TGTGCCAGCAGTTACCCGGGGTTAGAAACAGATACGCAGTATTTT
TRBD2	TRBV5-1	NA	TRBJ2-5	CASGLAGAGETQYF	TGCGCCAGCGGACTAGCGGGGGCCGGAGAGACCCAGTACTTC
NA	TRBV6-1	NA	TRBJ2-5	CASIPRSTWETQYF	TGTGCCAGCATACCGAGGTCGACCTGGGAGACCCAGTACTTC
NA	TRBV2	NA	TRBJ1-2	CASRTHRSTNYGYTF	TGTGCCAGCAGAACTCACAGGAGCACTAACTATGGCTACACCTTC
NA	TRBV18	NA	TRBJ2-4	CASSPVQGKNIQYF	TGTGCCAGCTCACCCGTACAGGGTAAAAACATTCAGTACTTC
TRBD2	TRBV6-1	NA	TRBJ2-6	CASSDGGARANVLTF	TGTGCCAGCAGTGACGGGGGGGCGAGGGCCAACGTCCTGACTTTC
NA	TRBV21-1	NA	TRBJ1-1	CASAGQGRSWGEAFF	TGTGCCAGTGCGGGGCAGGGACGGTCCTGGGGTGAAGCTTTCTTT
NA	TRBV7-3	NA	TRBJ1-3	CASSLTGTGNTIYF	TGTGCCAGCAGCTTAACGGGAACTGGAAACACCATATATTTT
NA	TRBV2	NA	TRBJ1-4	CASSETVTTNEKLFF	TGTGCCAGCAGTGAGACGGTTACAACTAATGAAAAACTGTTTTTT
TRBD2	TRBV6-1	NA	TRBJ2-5	CATRAGAETQYF	TGTGCCACCCGAGCGGGGGCAGAGACCCAGTACTTC
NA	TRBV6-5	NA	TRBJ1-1	CASSYDRGSGSTEAFF	TGTGCCAGCAGTTACGACAGAGGTTCAGGGAGCACTGAAGCTTTCTTT
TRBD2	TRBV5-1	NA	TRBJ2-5	CASSREGQETQYF	TGCGCCAGCAGCCGGGAGGGGCAAGAGACCCAGTACTTC
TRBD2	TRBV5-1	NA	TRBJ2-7	CASSLRVRGNEQYF	TGCGCCAGCAGCTTGCGGGTGCGGGGGAACGAGCAGTACTTC
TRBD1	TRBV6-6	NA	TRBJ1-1	CASSPQGAWGAFF	TGTGCCAGCAGCCCACAGGGGGCCTGGGGGGCTTTCTTT
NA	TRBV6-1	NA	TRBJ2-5	CASSEGGLKNETQYF	TGTGCCAGCAGTGAAGGGGGCCTGAAGAACGAGACCCAGTACTTC
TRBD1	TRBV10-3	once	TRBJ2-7	CAISDGATGKDEQYF	TGTGCCATCAGTGACGGGGCGACAGGGAAAGACGAGCAGTACTTC
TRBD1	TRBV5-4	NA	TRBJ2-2	CASSLGTGSNTGELFF	TGTGCCAGCAGCTTGGGGACAGGGAGTAACACCGGGGAGCTGTTTTTT
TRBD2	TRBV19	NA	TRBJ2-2	CASKSGVAGELFF	TGTGCCAGTAAGAGCGGGGTCGCCGGGGAGCTGTTTTTT
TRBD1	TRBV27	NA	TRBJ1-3	CASSSLPSIDRASSGNTIYF	TGTGCCAGCAGTTCTCTACCATCCATCGACAGGGCGAGCTCTGGAAACACCATATATTTT
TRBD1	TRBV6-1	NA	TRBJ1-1	CASSYGQVTEAFF	TGTGCCAGCAGTTATGGACAGGTGACTGAAGCTTTCTTT
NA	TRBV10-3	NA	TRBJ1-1	CATLRDSILQGTEAFF	TGTGCCACCCTCCGGGACTCGATCCTACAGGGCACTGAAGCTTTCTTT
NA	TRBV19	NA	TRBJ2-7	CASSMGWDPSYEQYF	TGTGCCAGTAGTATGGGGTGGGACCCCTCCTACGAGCAGTACTTC
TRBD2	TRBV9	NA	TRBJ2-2	CASSALGLAGVGELFF	TGTGCCAGCAGCGCTCTGGGACTAGCGGGAGTCGGGGAGCTGTTTTTT
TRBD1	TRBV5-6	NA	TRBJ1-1	CASSFQGARGTEAFF	TGTGCCAGCAGCTTCCAGGGGGCTAGGGGAACTGAAGCTTTCTTT
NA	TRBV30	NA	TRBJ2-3	CAWSVSRISGSTDTQYF	TGTGCCTGGAGTGTATCTCGGATTAGCGGTAGCACAGATACGCAGTATTTT
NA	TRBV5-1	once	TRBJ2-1	CASSPYGSGNEQFF	TGCGCCAGCAGTCCCTACGGGAGTGGTAATGAGCAGTTCTTC
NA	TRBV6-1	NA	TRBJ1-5	CASSPGSGSQPQHF	TGTGCCAGCAGCCCGGGCTCGGGGAGTCAGCCCCAGCATTTT
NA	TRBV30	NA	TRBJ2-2	CAWRAQGSGELFF	TGTGCCTGGAGGGCTCAGGGTTCCGGGGAGCTGTTTTTT
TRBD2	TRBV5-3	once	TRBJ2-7	CARSLDGRASYEQYF	TGTGCCAGAAGCTTGGACGGGAGGGCCTCCTACGAGCAGTACTTC
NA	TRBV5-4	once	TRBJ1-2	CASSLDPGGGRAAWGYTF	TGTGCCAGCAGCTTGGACCCTGGTGGGGGGCGCGCCGCTTGGGGCTACACCTTC
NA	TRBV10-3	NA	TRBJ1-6	CAIRREGVGNSPLHF	TGTGCCATCCGTCGGGAAGGGGTGGGGAATTCACCCCTCCACTTT
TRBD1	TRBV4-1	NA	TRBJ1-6	CASSQDTGTGRSPLHF	TGCGCCAGCAGCCAAGATACCGGGACAGGGAGATCACCCCTCCACTTT
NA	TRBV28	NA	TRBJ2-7	CASSFGGSAYEQYF	TGTGCCAGCAGTTTTGGAGGGAGTGCCTACGAGCAGTACTTC
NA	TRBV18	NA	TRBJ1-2	CASSPGRVEGYTF	TGTGCCAGCTCACCTGGTAGGGTTGAAGGCTACACCTTC
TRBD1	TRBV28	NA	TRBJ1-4	CAIQGGKGNEKLFF	TGTGCCATCCAAGGGGGCAAGGGTAATGAAAAACTGTTTTTT
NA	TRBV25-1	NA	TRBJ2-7	CASSELSGVGYEQYF	TGTGCCAGCAGTGAATTATCAGGGGTAGGGTACGAGCAGTACTTC
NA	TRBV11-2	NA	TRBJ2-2	CASSLVAGELFF	TGTGCCAGCAGCTTAGTTGCCGGGGAGCTGTTTTTT
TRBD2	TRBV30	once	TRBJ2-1	CAWNAGVLYNEQFF	TGTGCCTGGAATGCGGGAGTATTATACAATGAGCAGTTCTTC
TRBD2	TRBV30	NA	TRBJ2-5	CATGGLSGAQYF	TGTGCCACGGGGGGACTCTCCGGGGCCCAGTACTTC
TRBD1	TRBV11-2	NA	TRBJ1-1	CASSSARGRVTEAFF	TGTGCCAGCAGCTCCGCCAGGGGGCGTGTGACTGAAGCTTTCTTT
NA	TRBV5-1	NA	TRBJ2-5	CASSLEGRQETQYF	TGCGCCAGCAGCTTGGAGGGACGGCAAGAGACCCAGTACTTC
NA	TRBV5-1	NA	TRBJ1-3	CASSPNPQGTSGNTIYF	TGCGCCAGCAGCCCGAACCCACAGGGTACCTCTGGAAACACCATATATTTT
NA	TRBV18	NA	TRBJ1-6	CASSPGQSYNSPLHF	TGTGCCAGCTCACCAGGACAGAGCTATAATTCACCCCTCCACTTT
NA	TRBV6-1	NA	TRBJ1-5	CASLRTGNNQPQHF	TGTGCCAGTCTAAGGACGGGCAACAATCAGCCCCAGCATTTT